Included here is one T cell receptor (beta chain) sequence, with context. The data originate from a study of blood T cell repertoires in COVID-19. Study-level information: Acute-phase and convalescent COVID-19 samples originated in the United States, Italy and Spain.

V was clipped by 1 base and J by 6 bases, with 11 bases between them. CDR1 and CDR2 (germline): SGHDT, YYEEEE. This CDR3 has 14 amino acids. Clones were read by immunoSEQ multiplex PCR, and TCRdb kept only the in-frame ones, dropping some. This sample carries hundreds of thousands of clones, 86% of them seen once, and the ten largest clones take about 2.2%. This chain joins TRBV5-6 and TRBJ1-5; the D is unclear. The clonotype comes from a woman aged 45-60 years with acute or convalescent COVID-19. Sequenced input: peripheral blood. The CDR3 nucleotides read TGTGCCAGCAGCTTGTGGGAGACCGGTCAGCCCCAGCATTTT. Protein sequence: CASSLWETGQPQHF.